The clone carrying this TCR beta chain came up a few times. Its antigen is currently unknown. V dropped 5 bases and J dropped 0 bases, with 10 bases sitting between them. This CDR3 is built from 14 residues. Germline V CDR1 and CDR2: SGHRS, YFSETQ. TCRdb re-called the 5' RACE reads with MiXCR, one entry per CDR3 protein. This repertoire shows roughly 170,000 distinct CDR3 sequences, approximately 17% found once; its top ten account for under 4.5%. This entry belongs to a study of T-cell memory formation after mild COVID-19. Points from the study as a whole: Whereas later expanders leaned CD4+, clones contracting day 15 to 85 showed a balanced CD4/CD8 makeup.

This chain joins TRBV5-1 and TRBJ2-3, with D perhaps matching TRBD2 (6 bases). The sequence was obtained from a man in his late teens or twenties who had mild COVID-19 (a few samples of this study predate the infection). Cell type and time point are not known. Sequenced input: PBMCs or a T cell subset sorted from them (not recorded which). The CDR3 bases are TGCGCCAGCAGAGTAGCGGTGAGCACAGATACGCAGTATTTT. Encoded protein: CASRVAVSTDTQYF.